Listed below are T cell receptor beta chains from one sample, sequenced in a study of regulatory T cells in long-lasting Graves disease. MiXCR was run by TCRdb on the multiplex PCR reads, yielding one entry per CDR3 protein. The sample lists about half a million distinct CDR3 sequences, approximately 12% occurring once. The same data also went into a second study, on T cells in Graves' hyperthyroidism and ophthalmopathy.

Sample: peripheral blood mononuclear cells (PBMCs), taken at new diagnosis, from a patient treated with antithyroid drugs. The receptors were gathered from a woman younger than 45 with Graves disease. Both conserved end residues are part of each CDR3. A D gene is named only where the DNA matches it firmly. Where a row states a size, it is once, few, many or the class of an expanded clone; other rows omit it.

d_call cdr3_length j_call clone_size v_call cdr3_nt cdr3_aa
- 12 TRBJ2-5 - TRBV2 TGTGCCATAGAGAGCCACCAAGAGACCCAGTACTTC CAIESHQETQYF
TRBD1 14 TRBJ1-1 - TRBV28 TGTGCCGGCCAGACAGGGGGCGCGGGCACTGAAGCTTTCTTT CAGQTGGAGTEAFF
- 15 TRBJ2-1 many TRBV7-6 TGTGCCAGCAGCTCAGGGATTCTTTCCTACAATGAGCAGTTCTTC CASSSGILSYNEQFF
- 11 TRBJ1-1 many TRBV12-3/TRBV12-4 TGTGCCAGCCGTCAACGCACTGAAGCTTTCTTT CASRQRTEAFF
- 12 TRBJ2-7 many TRBV12-3/TRBV12-4 TGTGCCAGCAGTTCCAGCTCTCGCGAGCAGTACTTC CASSSSSREQYF
TRBD1 13 TRBJ1-1 many TRBV2 TGTGCCAGCGGTGCAACAGGGGAAACTGAAGCTTTCTTT CASGATGETEAFF
- 13 TRBJ2-1 many TRBV6-2/TRBV6-3 TGTGCCAGCAGCCCACCCCGTGCATCTGAGCAGTTCTTC CASSPPRASEQFF
- 12 TRBJ1-4 many TRBV18 TGTGCCAGCTCACCCGCTAATGAAAAACTGTTTTTT CASSPANEKLFF
TRBD1 15 TRBJ2-3 many TRBV18 TGTGCCAGCTCAGTAATACAGGGGGCCACAGATACGCAGTATTTT CASSVIQGATDTQYF
- 15 TRBJ2-2 - TRBV12-3/TRBV12-4 TGTGCCACCCTTGGGGGGACCCTTAACACCGGGGAGCTGTTTTTT CATLGGTLNTGELFF
- 12 TRBJ1-2 many TRBV7-2 TGTGCCAGCAGCTCCGTAGGCTATGGCTACACCTTC CASSSVGYGYTF
- 19 TRBJ2-1 many TRBV13 TGTGCCAGCAGCTTAAGGGGGGGGTCTAGCGGAAGCTCCTACAATGAGCAGTTCTTC CASSLRGGSSGSSYNEQFF
TRBD1 15 TRBJ2-1 - TRBV9 TGTGCCAGCAGCGTCACCCCGCGACAGGGGAATGAGCAGTTCTTC CASSVTPRQGNEQFF
TRBD2 18 TRBJ2-5 many TRBV7-2 TGTGCCAGCAGCCCTACTCCTCCGGGACTAGCGGGGTCTGAGACCCAGTACTTC CASSPTPPGLAGSETQYF
- 14 TRBJ2-3 many TRBV4-3 TGCGCCAGCAGCCAAGGGCCCGAGACAGATACGCAGTATTTT CASSQGPETDTQYF
TRBD1 13 TRBJ1-2 many TRBV30 TGTGCCTGGAGTTACAGGGGGCGGCGAGGCTACACCTTC CAWSYRGRRGYTF
- 15 TRBJ1-1 few TRBV4-1 TGCGCCAGCAGCCAAGATTCCTTAGGGCCGAGAGGAGCTTTCTTT CASSQDSLGPRGAFF
- 15 TRBJ2-2 many TRBV6-1 TGTGCCAGCAGTCGAGATGGACAGTGGACCGGGGAGCTGTTTTTT CASSRDGQWTGELFF
- 15 TRBJ1-6 many TRBV2 TGTGCCAGCAGTGAAAGGGCGGGTTCGAATTCACCCCTCCACTTT CASSERAGSNSPLHF
TRBD2 14 TRBJ2-1 - TRBV15 TGTGCCACCAGCACCCGGACTAGCTACAATGAGCAGTTCTTC CATSTRTSYNEQFF
- 13 TRBJ2-5 - TRBV24-1 TGTGCCACCGATATTAGGGGTGGCGGTGAGCAGTACTTC CATDIRGGGEQYF
- 14 TRBJ1-4 many TRBV3-1 TGTGCCAGCAGCCGTGGACTCCGGGGGGAAAAACTGTTTTTT CASSRGLRGEKLFF
TRBD2 19 TRBJ2-2 once TRBV2 TGTGCCAGCAGCCTTCGGACCGGGACTAGCGGGAGGGCCGCTGGGGAGCTGTTTTTT CASSLRTGTSGRAAGELFF
TRBD2 17 TRBJ2-5 - TRBV7-6 TGTGCCAGCAGCTTAGCAGGGACTAGCGGGACCCGAGAGACCCAGTACTTC CASSLAGTSGTRETQYF
- 12 TRBJ2-1 many TRBV6-6 TGTGCCAGCAGTTACTCGCATCGTGAGCAGTTCTTC CASSYSHREQFF
- 14 TRBJ1-2 - TRBV7-8 TGTGCCAGCAGCTTAGTCCGGGCGTCGGATGGCTACACCTTC CASSLVRASDGYTF
- 12 TRBJ1-1 many TRBV28 TGTGCCAGCAGTCCTACTTGGCCTGAAGCTTTCTTT CASSPTWPEAFF
- 14 TRBJ2-2 many TRBV4-3 TGCGCCAGCAGCCAAGGACTACCCACCGGGGAGCTGTTTTTT CASSQGLPTGELFF
- 15 TRBJ2-2 many TRBV5-4 TGTGCCAGCAGCCTCCAGTCTCTGAACACCGGGGAGCTGTTTTTT CASSLQSLNTGELFF
TRBD1 16 TRBJ2-7 few TRBV24-1 TGTGCCACCGGTGATTCACAGGGGGCGTACCTCAACGAGCAGTACTTC CATGDSQGAYLNEQYF
TRBD1 16 TRBJ1-1 many TRBV19 TGTGCCAGTAGTATAGATCGAGGACAGGGCTACACTGAAGCTTTCTTT CASSIDRGQGYTEAFF
TRBD2 16 TRBJ2-5 few TRBV2 TGTGCCAGCAGCCGAATTTTGAGCGGGGCTCAAGAGACCCAGTACTTC CASSRILSGAQETQYF
TRBD1 17 TRBJ1-5 few TRBV28 TGTGCCAGCAGTTTTTCTCCGGACAGGGGTGAAAGTCAGCCCCAGCATTTT CASSFSPDRGESQPQHF
TRBD1 18 TRBJ2-3 many TRBV6-1 TGTGCCAGCAGGCCCCGACAGGGGGCCTTATCTAGCACAGATACGCAGTATTTT CASRPRQGALSSTDTQYF
TRBD1 16 TRBJ2-7 many TRBV20-1 TGCAGTGCTACCTCGAAACCGGGACAGGGGGCCTACGAGCAGTACTTC CSATSKPGQGAYEQYF
TRBD2 15 TRBJ2-7 few TRBV27 TGTGCCAGCAGTCCGCCGGGACTAGCCCTCTACGAGCAGTACTTC CASSPPGLALYEQYF
- 13 TRBJ2-2 - TRBV29-1 TGCAGCGTTGTTTACACCTACACCGGGGAGCTGTTTTTT CSVVYTYTGELFF
TRBD2 18 TRBJ2-7 few TRBV19 TGTGCCAGTAGTAGAAATCTAGCGGGGGCCCTTGAAAACTACGAGCAGTACTTC CASSRNLAGALENYEQYF
TRBD2 15 TRBJ2-3 many TRBV6-5 TGTGCCAGCAGTTACGTAGCGGGAGAGTCAGATACGCAGTATTTT CASSYVAGESDTQYF
- 13 TRBJ2-4 many TRBV11-1 TGTGCCAGCAGCTTCGAGGGGGTAGGCATTCAGTACTTC CASSFEGVGIQYF
TRBD2 15 TRBJ2-1 many TRBV7-2 TGTGCCAGCAGCTTTGGGGGACTAACCTACAATGAGCAGTTCTTC CASSFGGLTYNEQFF
- 16 TRBJ2-1 many TRBV2 TGTGCCAGCAGCCCCTTTTGGGGACGGTCCTACAATGAGCAGTTCTTC CASSPFWGRSYNEQFF
TRBD2 17 TRBJ2-1 - TRBV20-1 TGCAGTGCTAGGTCGGCTCTAGCGGGAGGGCCAAGGAATGAGCAGTTCTTC CSARSALAGGPRNEQFF
- 15 TRBJ2-3 many TRBV11-2 TGTGCCAGCAGCTTAGGCAGGGCCAGCACAGATACGCAGTATTTT CASSLGRASTDTQYF
- 13 TRBJ1-5 many TRBV12-3/TRBV12-4 TGTGCCAGCACCTTTAGCGCTAATCAGCCCCAGCATTTT CASTFSANQPQHF
TRBD2 15 TRBJ2-7 few TRBV25-1 TGTGCCAGCAGTGAATATGGGACTATCTCCTACGAGCAGTACTTC CASSEYGTISYEQYF
TRBD2 16 TRBJ2-1 many TRBV9 TGTGCCAGCAGCCCGAGGACTAGCGGTGTCTACAATGAGCAGTTCTTC CASSPRTSGVYNEQFF
- 18 TRBJ2-1 many TRBV11-2 TGTGCCAGCAGCCTCGAGAGGGGAGGAAGCGCCATCTACAATGAGCAGTTCTTC CASSLERGGSAIYNEQFF
- 13 TRBJ1-1 many TRBV20-1 TGCAGTGCTAGAAGACAGCTGAACACTGAAGCTTTCTTT CSARRQLNTEAFF
- 16 TRBJ2-2 few TRBV20-1 TGCAGTGCTAGGTGGAGGTCAGCTGGTCTAACCGGGGAGCTGTTTTTT CSARWRSAGLTGELFF
- 16 TRBJ2-1 many TRBV10-3 TGTGCCATCAGTGAGGAGTCGGGACCGTTTGGAAATGAGCAGTTCTTC CAISEESGPFGNEQFF
- 13 TRBJ1-1 many TRBV9 TGTGCCAGCAGTGTTGGACCGAACACTGAAGCTTTCTTT CASSVGPNTEAFF